This TCR beta chain was documented in a study of blood T cells in healthy people across ages. At the level of the study: Per two T cells, template switching captured roughly one barcoded beta molecule.

The CDR3 is 16 amino acids. Trimming shortened V by 5 bases and J by 0 bases, and 14 bases separated the two germline ends. Germline V CDR1 and CDR2: SGHTA, FQGNSA. This clonotype appeared a few times. The use of a sample-barcoded 5' primer and a J-beta primer mix characterized a second PCR of about 7 to 12 cycles. TCRdb independently ran MiXCR on the 5' RACE reads; one entry per CDR3 protein. The sample yields 1.5 million to 2 million distinct CDR3 sequences, roughly 50% seen once. The rearrangement uses TRBV7-2 and TRBJ2-1; tentative D call: TRBD2 (6 bases). This clonotype originated in a middle-aged woman in good health. The sequencing sample was made of blood. For the CDR3, the DNA is TGTGCCAGCAGCCCGGGACTGTTGAGCTCCTACAATGAGCAGTTCTTC. This encodes CASSPGLLSSYNEQFF. Looking up the rest from reference TRBV7-2 and TRBJ2-1 gives the full variable domain: GAGVSQSPSNKVTEKGKDVELRCDPISGHTALYWYRQSLGQGLEFLIYFQGNSAPDKSGLPSDRFSAERTGGSVSTLTIQRTQQEDSAVYLCASSPGLLSSYNEQFFGPGTRLTVL.